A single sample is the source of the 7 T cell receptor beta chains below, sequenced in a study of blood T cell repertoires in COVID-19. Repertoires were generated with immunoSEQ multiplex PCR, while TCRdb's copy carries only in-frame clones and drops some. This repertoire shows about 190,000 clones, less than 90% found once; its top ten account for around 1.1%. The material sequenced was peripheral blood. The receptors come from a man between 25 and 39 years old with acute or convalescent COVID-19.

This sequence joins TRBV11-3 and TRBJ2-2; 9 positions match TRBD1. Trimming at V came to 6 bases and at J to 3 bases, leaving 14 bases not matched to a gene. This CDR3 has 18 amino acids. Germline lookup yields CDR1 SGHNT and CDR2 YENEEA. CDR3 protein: CASSGHETGGYDTGELFF. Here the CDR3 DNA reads TGTGCCAGCAGTGGGCACGAAACAGGGGGCTACGACACCGGGGAGCTGTTTTTT.

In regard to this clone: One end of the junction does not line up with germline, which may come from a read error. The CDR3 DNA reads as TGTGCTAGCAGCTTAGACAGGGGGGTCTCCTACGAGCAGTACTTC. It encodes CASSLDRGVSYEQYF. This chain joins TRBV7-7 and TRBJ2-7; TRBD1 aligns across 9 bases. Germline CDR1 is SSHAT and CDR2 is FNYEAQ (reference sequence). The CDR3 consists of 15 residues.

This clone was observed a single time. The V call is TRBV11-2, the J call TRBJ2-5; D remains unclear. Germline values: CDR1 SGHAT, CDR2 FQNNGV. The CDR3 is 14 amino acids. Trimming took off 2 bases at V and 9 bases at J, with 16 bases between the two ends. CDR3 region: CASSLQSGPQAQYF. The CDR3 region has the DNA TGTGCCAGCAGCTTACAGTCTGGTCCTCAGGCCCAGTACTTC.

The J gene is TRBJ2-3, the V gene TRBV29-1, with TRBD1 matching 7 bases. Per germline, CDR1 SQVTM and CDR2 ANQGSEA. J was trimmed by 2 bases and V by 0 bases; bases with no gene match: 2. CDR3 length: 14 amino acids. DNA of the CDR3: TGCAGCGTTGAAGACAGGGGGATCACAGATACGCAGTATTTT. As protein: CSVEDRGITDTQYF.

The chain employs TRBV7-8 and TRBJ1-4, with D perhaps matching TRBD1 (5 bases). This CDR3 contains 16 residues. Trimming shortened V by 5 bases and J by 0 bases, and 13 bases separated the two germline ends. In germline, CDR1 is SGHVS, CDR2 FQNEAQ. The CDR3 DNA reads TGTGCCAGCAGCCCCACCCGACAGACAACTAATGAAAAACTGTTTTTT. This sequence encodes CASSPTRQTTNEKLFF.

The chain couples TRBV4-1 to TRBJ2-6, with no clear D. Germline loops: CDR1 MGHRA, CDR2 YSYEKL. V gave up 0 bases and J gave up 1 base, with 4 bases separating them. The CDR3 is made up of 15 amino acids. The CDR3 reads CASSQERSGANVLTF. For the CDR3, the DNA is TGCGCCAGCAGCCAAGAACGGTCTGGGGCCAACGTCCTGACTTTC.

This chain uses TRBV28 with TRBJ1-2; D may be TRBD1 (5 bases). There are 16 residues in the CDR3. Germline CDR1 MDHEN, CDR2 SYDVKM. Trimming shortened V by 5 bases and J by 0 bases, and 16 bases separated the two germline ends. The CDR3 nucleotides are TGTGCCAGCAGTAGGAATCAGGGTAGGGCTAACTATGGCTACACCTTC. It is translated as CASSRNQGRANYGYTF.